This TCR beta chain was sequenced for a study of Ad26.COV2.S vaccination and SARS-CoV-2 variants (dated by TCRdb to about 2021). Context from the whole study: Vaccine-arm donors were drawn from COV1001, a multicentre, randomized, double-blind, placebo-controlled phase I-IIa trial of Ad26.COV2.S in healthy adults. Ad26.COV2.S was administered intramuscularly at 5 x 10^10 or 1 x 10^11 viral particles, either as a single shot or as two shots given 56 days apart. TCRbeta repertoire sequencing served as the tool for gauging how specific and how broad the SARS-CoV-2-reactive T cell receptors were following Ad26.COV2.S vaccination. A total of 32 samples were included in the TCR-sequenced set, comprising roughly 19 Ad26.COV2.S vaccine recipients, 5 placebo recipients and 8 SARS-CoV-2 convalescent individuals. Trial participants were randomized into five groups of five, in which low-dose or high-dose Ad26.COV2.S was given once or twice, or placebo was given on both occasions. Investigators remained blinded to trial group allocation during experiments and outcome assessment.

Broader findings and caveats from the paper: Spike-specific TCR breadth was higher in Ad26.COV2.S recipients than in placebo recipients (P = 0.0014). The study was not powered to compare responses between vaccine doses or regimens. After vaccination, spike-specific CD8+ and CD4+ T cell responses were reported to show substantial breadth. According to the authors, total T cell responses may have been underestimated by the TCR breadth and depth analyses. Vaccine and placebo recipients had comparable non-spike TCR breadth, which fits with the vaccine containing only spike.

The treatment or condition label, read with the paper, signifies: approximately 18 received Ad26.COV2.S at low or high dose, single or two shots; 5 received placebo; per-sample allocation not given. Repertoires of vaccine and placebo recipients were sequenced from samples collected on day 63 after the first injection. Cohort 1b enrolled about two dozen adults aged 18-55 years at a single site in Boston, USA, between 29 July and 7 August 2020. As a vaccine, Ad26.COV2.S was a replication-incompetent adenovirus type 26 vector that expressed a prefusion-stabilized SARS-CoV-2 spike protein derived from the original Wuhan strain. Details on this clone: The antigen this receptor binds is unknown. No clone much larger than this one lies a single base away; base qualities are absent.

Taken from cysteine to phenylalanine, the CDR3 has 18 residues. The CDR3 DNA has 54 bases and is translated from base 1. The germline V gene (reference sequence) supplies CDR1 SGHNT and CDR2 YYREEE. Trimming removed 3 bases from V and 5 bases from J, leaving 26 bases between the germline ends. TCRbeta CDR3 regions were sequenced with the immunoSEQ Assay. After extraction, genomic DNA underwent amplification by bias-controlled multiplex PCR, followed by high-throughput sequencing. Regarding the original processing steps: To quantify the absolute abundance of every unique TCRbeta CDR3 region, sequences were collapsed and filtered. Usable DNA was measured by amplifying reference genes present in all nucleated cells, and TCRbeta template counts were normalized to that usable DNA to estimate T cell fraction. Repertoire TCRs were annotated as SARS-CoV-2-specific by exact matching of V gene, CDR3 amino acid sequence and J gene to a known reactive TCR set. The reference SARS-CoV-2 TCR set was derived from MIRA and filtered for enrichment in COVID-19-positive ImmuneCODE repertoires, a step that removed public or cross-reactive TCRs. Using the MIRA antigens, annotated TCRs were further analysed by specific ORF or by position within an ORF. Breadth was defined as the number of annotated unique rearrangements divided by the total number of unique productive rearrangements, and depth was defined as the summed frequency of the annotated unique rearrangements. Two-sided Wilcoxon rank-sum tests were used to compare TCR breadth between groups. In TCRdb, the immuneACCESS table is reduced to in-frame sequences with V and J assigned. These tables do not hold every clone; where another copy was compared, an unresolved V gene accounts for under half, and the others remain unexplained. V and J calls and clone size are given by that table; D and trimming were obtained from the DNA. The sample data list some 300,000 clones, and roughly 84% of these were observed just once. Jointly, the top ten make up roughly 1.9% of the sample.

The sequencing used peripheral blood, collected in a trial of Ad26.COV2.S vaccine versus placebo. The chain couples TRBV5-4 to TRBJ1-2, with TRBD1 tentatively as D gene (6 bases match). This TCR was recovered from a person between 18 and 59 years old who received the Ad26.COV2.S COVID-19 vaccine or a placebo. The nucleotide sequence is TGTGCCAGCAGCTCCGGGACACTAAAGGGCCAGGTGGGGTATGGCTACACCTTC. Its protein product is CASSSGTLKGQVGYGYTF.